The 21 T cell receptor beta chains below all came from one sample that was sequenced in a study of control samples from healthy donors and cancer patients. Method: immunoSEQ multiplex PCR; TCRdb's copy keeps in-frame clones and lacks some. The data show 70,000 to 100,000 clones, approximately 90% seen once. The sample comprised PBMCs. The receptor set was obtained from a woman aged 60-75 years with head and neck cancer.

This clone was recorded once. This sequence joins TRBV28 and TRBJ2-5; D remains ambiguous. Germline V gene sequence: CDR1 MDHEN, CDR2 SYDVKM. Trimming shortened V by 9 bases and J by 0 bases, and 20 bases separated the two germline ends. The CDR3 runs to 16 residues. CDR3 in amino acids: CASRSGQALYQETQYF. The CDR3 DNA reads as TGTGCCAGTCGGAGTGGTCAGGCTTTGTACCAAGAGACCCAGTACTTC.

This clone was observed a handful of times. CDR3 DNA sequence: TGTGCCAGCAGTGAACTGCCCGGGGGACTTGATACGCAGTATTTT. It codes for CASSELPGGLDTQYF. The V call is TRBV6-4, the J call TRBJ2-3; perhaps TRBD2 as D (6 bases). Deletions cut 3 bases from V and 6 bases from J, with 16 bases between. The germline CDR1 and CDR2 sequences are MRHNA and SNTAGT. This CDR3 is 15 amino acids long.

This clone was seen just once. This sequence joins TRBV5-1 and TRBJ1-1; TRBD1 might be the D (5 bases). CDR3 length equals 15 residues. V was pared by 2 bases and J by 1 base, with 12 bases between. Germline V lookup: CDR1 SGHRS, CDR2 YFSETQ. The chain's CDR3 is CASSFPGTENTEAFF. The CDR3 nucleotides read TGCGCCAGCAGCTTCCCCGGGACGGAGAACACTGAAGCTTTCTTT.

This clone has only a few counts. The chain carries TRBV27 and TRBJ2-6, with D possibly being TRBD1 or TRBD2 (6 bases each). Trimming cost V 2 bases and J 0 bases, with 11 bases left between them. The CDR3 contains 17 residues. CDR1 and CDR2 (germline): MNHEY, SMNVEV (reference sequence). The CDR3 DNA sequence: TGTGCCAGCAGTTTAAACGGGGGCTACTCTGGGGCCAACGTCCTGACTTTC. Its protein is CASSLNGGYSGANVLTF.

This rearrangement joins TRBV15 to TRBJ2-7, with TRBD2 matching 12 bases. CDR3 length: 16 residues. Germline assignment: CDR1 LNHNV and CDR2 YYDKDF (reference sequence). J was trimmed by 5 bases and V by 5 bases; bases with no gene match: 10. For the CDR3, the DNA is TGTGCCACCAGCCCTCTGCCGACTAGCGGGAGAAACGAGCAGTACTTC. Translating it yields CATSPLPTSGRNEQYF. Using reference TRBV15 and TRBJ2-7 for the parts outside the CDR3, the full variable domain is DAMVIQNPRYQVTQFGKPVTLSCSQTLNHNVMYWYQQKSSQAPKLLFHYYDKDFNNEADTPDNFQSRRPNTSFCFLDIRSPGLGDTAMYLCATSPLPTSGRNEQYFGPGTRLTVT.

The genes are TRBV21-1 and TRBJ1-6; the tabulated D call, TRBD1, remains unverified against the DNA. TRBV21-1 is a listed pseudogene. This CDR3 region has 15 residues. The CDR3 bases are TGTGCCAGCAGCAAGGGGGACAGGAGAAATTCACCCCTCCACTTT. Its protein is CASSKGDRRNSPLHF.

The chain uses TRBV7-2 and TRBJ2-1; TRBD2 agrees at 10 bases. Germline V gene data show CDR1 as SGHTA and CDR2 as FQGNSA. Trimming cost V 3 bases and J 3 bases; bases outside gene matches: 5. The CDR3 is 16 residues long. CDR3 DNA sequence: TGTGCCAGCAGCTTGTACCTAGCGGGAGTCTACAATGAGCAGTTCTTC. It encodes CASSLYLAGVYNEQFF.

The chain is built from TRBV6-5 and TRBJ2-1, with 7 bases that match TRBD2. Looked up from germline, CDR1 is MNHEY and CDR2 is SVGAGI. The junction had 10 bases not matched to a gene; V was cut back by 4 bases and J by 7 bases. The CDR3 is 15 residues long. Here the CDR3 DNA reads TGTGCCAGCAGTTCCTCGGGTAGCGGGTGGAATGAGCAGTTCTTC. This sequence encodes CASSSSGSGWNEQFF.

J is TRBJ2-2 and V is TRBV5-4; D may be TRBD1 (6 bases). The CDR3 extends over 14 amino acids. V shed 2 bases and J shed 4 bases, with 9 bases lying between them. Per the germline V gene, CDR1 is SGHNT and CDR2 is YYREEE (reference sequence). CDR3 region: CASSFQGITGELFF. The CDR3 DNA is TGTGCCAGCAGCTTCCAGGGGATCACCGGGGAGCTGTTTTTT.

This chain connects TRBV3-1 (or the pseudogene TRBV3-2) to TRBJ1-1; D not resolved. Trimming stripped 0 bases from V and 10 bases from J, with 18 bases between. From germline, CDR1 is LGHDT and CDR2 YNNKEL (reference sequence). The CDR3 is 15 amino acids. The CDR3 loop reads CASSQDLAFRWGAFF. CDR3 DNA: TGTGCCAGCAGCCAAGATCTGGCATTTAGGTGGGGAGCTTTCTTT.

V and J are TRBV5-1 and TRBJ2-6; either TRBD1 or TRBD2 may fit D (7 bases each). V was pared by 1 base and J by 4 bases, with 15 bases between. CDR1 is SGHRS, CDR2 YFSETQ, per germline. This CDR3 comprises 17 residues. The CDR3 spells CASSLTGGQLGANVLTF. CDR3 in DNA: TGCGCCAGCAGCTTGACGGGGGGACAGCTCGGGGCCAACGTCCTGACTTTC.

The V call is TRBV9, the J call TRBJ2-2; D remains ambiguous. Germline V gene data show CDR1 as SGDLS and CDR2 as YYNGEE. CDR3 size: 14 residues. V was cut by 4 bases and J by 5 bases, with 12 bases left in between. The CDR3 DNA follows: TGTGCCAGCAGCCAGAGGTATGGGACCGGGGAGCTGTTTTTT. Its translation is CASSQRYGTGELFF.

The CDR3: CASRHDRGASPLHF. The DNA of the CDR3 is TGTGCCAGCAGGCACGACAGGGGAGCCTCACCCCTCCACTTT. The V and J genes are TRBV6-5 and TRBJ1-6; 8 nucleotides agree with TRBD1. This CDR3 has 14 residues. In germline, CDR1 is MNHEY, CDR2 SVGAGI. V lost 6 bases, J lost 10 bases, and 8 bases stayed unmatched.

The CDR3 region has the DNA TGTGCCAGCAGTGAACACGGACAAACCTACGAGCAGTACTTC. Translation: CASSEHGQTYEQYF. V usage is TRBV2 and J usage is TRBJ2-7, with a possible D match to TRBD1 (5 bases). Trimming removed 2 bases from V and 2 bases from J, with 10 bases in between. Germline loops: CDR1 SNHLY, CDR2 FYNNEI. The CDR3 is made up of 14 amino acids.

The chain has TRBV7-2 and TRBJ2-5; 8 nucleotides agree with TRBD1. Germline V gene sequence: CDR1 SGHTA, CDR2 FQGNSA. The CDR3 contains 15 residues. V was clipped by 3 bases and J by 5 bases; unmatched bases: 8. In DNA form, the CDR3 reads TGTGCCAGCAGCTTGAGGACAGGGCCGGGGGAGACCCAGTACTTC. It specifies CASSLRTGPGETQYF.

This clone was seen just once. The gene calls are TRBV7-8 and TRBJ2-7; D is possibly TRBD1 (7 bases). V was trimmed by 5 bases and J by 1 base, leaving 21 bases between them. Germline V gene sequence: CDR1 SGHVS, CDR2 FQNEAQ. The CDR3 has 17 amino acids. The CDR3 is CASSPQFRGAISYEQYF. CDR3 in DNA: TGTGCCAGCAGCCCCCAATTCAGGGGGGCTATTTCCTACGAGCAGTACTTC.

The V gene is TRBV24-1, the J gene TRBJ1-2; 7 nucleotides align to TRBD1. Germline assignment: CDR1 KGHDR and CDR2 SFDVKD. V gave up 7 bases and J gave up 4 bases; unmatched junction bases: 2. CDR3 length equals 12 residues. CDR3 in amino acids: CATRGQSYGYTF. The CDR3 DNA follows: TGTGCCACCAGGGGACAGTCCTATGGCTACACCTTC.

The chain joins TRBV7-3 to TRBJ2-5, with D unresolved. The CDR3 sequence is 18 residues long. Trimming removed 0 bases at V and 1 base at J, with 18 bases between. Germline lookup yields CDR1 SGHTA and CDR2 FQGTGA. CDR3 in amino acids: CASSLTGSGTKVQETQYF. In DNA, the CDR3 is TGTGCCAGCAGCTTAACGGGGTCGGGCACCAAAGTCCAAGAGACCCAGTACTTC.

To note about this clone: Other DNA variants within this sample encode the same CDR3. The rearrangement joins TRBV7-9 to TRBJ2-3; 8 bases map to TRBD1. The CDR3 is 13 residues long. CDR1 is SEHNR and CDR2 is FQNEAQ in the germline V gene (reference sequence). Trimming cost V 5 bases and J 6 bases; bases outside gene matches: 4. CDR3 DNA: TGTGCCAGCAGCCCCAGGGGGCCGGATACGCAGTATTTT. It is translated as CASSPRGPDTQYF.

This chain connects TRBV5-4 to TRBJ1-2, with a possible D match to TRBD1 (5 bases). CDR1 is SGHNT, CDR2 YYREEE, per germline (reference sequence). The CDR3 is 15 residues long. V gave up 3 bases and J gave up 8 bases, with 20 bases separating them. CDR3 nucleotides: TGTGCCAGCAGCTCTCAAACCGGGGGTAGGCAAGGCTACACCTTC. Residues: CASSSQTGGRQGYTF.

CDR3 protein: CSVVPFGETQYF. The CDR3 DNA is TGCAGCGTTGTCCCTTTTGGGGAGACCCAGTACTTC. The chain combines TRBV29-1 with TRBJ2-5; no definite D call. There are 12 residues in the CDR3. The V and J ends lost 4 bases and 5 bases respectively, with 11 bases between them. Germline CDR1 reads SQVTM; CDR2 reads ANQGSEA.